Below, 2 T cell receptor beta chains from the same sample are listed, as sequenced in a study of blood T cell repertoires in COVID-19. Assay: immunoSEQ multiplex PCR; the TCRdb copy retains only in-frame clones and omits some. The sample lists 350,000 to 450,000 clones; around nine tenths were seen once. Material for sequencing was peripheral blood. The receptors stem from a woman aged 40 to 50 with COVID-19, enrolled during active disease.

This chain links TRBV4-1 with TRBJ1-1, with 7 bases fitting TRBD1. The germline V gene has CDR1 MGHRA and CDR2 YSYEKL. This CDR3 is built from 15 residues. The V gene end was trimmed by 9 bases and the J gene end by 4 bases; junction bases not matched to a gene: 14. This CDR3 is CASSQAGGRRTEAFF. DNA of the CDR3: TGCGCCAGTAGTCAGGCAGGGGGACGTCGCACTGAAGCTTTCTTT.

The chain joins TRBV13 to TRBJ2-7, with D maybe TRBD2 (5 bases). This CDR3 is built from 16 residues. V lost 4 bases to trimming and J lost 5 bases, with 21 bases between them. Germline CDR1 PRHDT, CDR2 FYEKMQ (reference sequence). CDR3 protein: CASSSLGLKGVHEQYF. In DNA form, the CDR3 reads TGTGCCAGCAGCTCCCTCGGCCTAAAGGGAGTCCACGAGCAGTACTTC.